This is a list of T cell receptor beta chains from one sample in a study of CD8 T cells in ankylosing spondylitis. TCRdb analysed the 5' RACE reads with MiXCR anew, one entry per CDR3 protein. The sample has approximately 540,000 distinct CDR3 sequences, roughly 13% seen once. The specimen was blood, either unsorted or a sorted T cell fraction (not recorded which). These receptors originate from a male donor with ankylosing spondylitis. Both conserved end residues are part of each CDR3. The D gene is left open where the match is weak. Size is stated for part of the rows, as once, few or many counts, or as a class when the clone is expanded.

j_call: TRBJ1-3; v_call: TRBV12-3/TRBV12-4; clone_size: few; d_call: -; cdr3_aa: CASSRGTTSGGHSGNTIYF; cdr3_nt: TGTGCCAGCAGTCGAGGTACGACCTCCGGGGGCCACTCTGGAAACACCATATATTTT
j_call: TRBJ1-1; v_call: TRBV11-2; clone_size: few; d_call: TRBD1; cdr3_aa: CASSVPGGGTEAFF; cdr3_nt: TGTGCCAGCAGCGTCCCAGGGGGCGGCACTGAAGCTTTCTTT
j_call: TRBJ2-3; v_call: TRBV7-9; clone_size: -; d_call: TRBD1; cdr3_aa: CASSNKQGDTQYF; cdr3_nt: TGTGCCAGCAGTAATAAACAGGGGGATACGCAGTATTTT
j_call: TRBJ1-1; v_call: TRBV5-1; clone_size: -; d_call: -; cdr3_aa: CASSLDARVGGNTEAFF; cdr3_nt: TGCGCCAGCAGCTTGGACGCTAGAGTAGGGGGAAACACTGAAGCTTTCTTT
j_call: TRBJ1-2; v_call: TRBV14; clone_size: few; d_call: -; cdr3_aa: CASSQVGGFNYGYTF; cdr3_nt: TGTGCCAGCAGCCAAGTAGGCGGATTCAACTATGGCTACACCTTC
j_call: TRBJ2-7; v_call: TRBV15; clone_size: -; d_call: -; cdr3_aa: CATSPHRAYEQYF; cdr3_nt: TGTGCCACCAGCCCCCACCGGGCCTACGAGCAGTACTTC
j_call: TRBJ2-7; v_call: TRBV6-1; clone_size: -; d_call: TRBD2; cdr3_aa: CASSEAGGAYEQYF; cdr3_nt: TGTGCCAGCAGTGAAGCGGGGGGGGCCTACGAGCAGTACTTC
j_call: TRBJ1-1; v_call: TRBV3-1; clone_size: -; d_call: -; cdr3_aa: CASSQGGLFEAFF; cdr3_nt: TGTGCCAGCAGCCAAGGGGGTCTGTTTGAAGCTTTCTTT
j_call: TRBJ1-1; v_call: TRBV2; clone_size: few; d_call: -; cdr3_aa: CASSKQGWTALGTEAFF; cdr3_nt: TGTGCCAGCAGTAAACAAGGGTGGACAGCCCTGGGGACTGAAGCTTTCTTT
j_call: TRBJ1-5; v_call: TRBV2; clone_size: few; d_call: -; cdr3_aa: CASREAYGNQPQHF; cdr3_nt: TGTGCCAGCAGAGAAGCATATGGCAATCAGCCCCAGCATTTT
j_call: TRBJ2-1; v_call: TRBV9; clone_size: -; d_call: -; cdr3_aa: CASSVLGGSGNEQFF; cdr3_nt: TGTGCCAGCAGCGTATTGGGCGGCTCGGGGAATGAGCAGTTCTTC
j_call: TRBJ2-3; v_call: TRBV5-6; clone_size: many; d_call: -; cdr3_aa: CASNMKADTQYF; cdr3_nt: TGTGCCAGCAATATGAAGGCGGATACGCAGTATTTT
j_call: TRBJ2-1; v_call: TRBV18; clone_size: -; d_call: -; cdr3_aa: CASSFGTGGEQFF; cdr3_nt: TGTGCCAGCTCATTCGGGACCGGCGGAGAGCAGTTCTTC
j_call: TRBJ1-1; v_call: TRBV6-5; clone_size: many; d_call: -; cdr3_aa: CATHPVETEAFF; cdr3_nt: TGTGCCACTCACCCGGTGGAGACTGAAGCTTTCTTT
j_call: TRBJ2-3; v_call: TRBV20-1; clone_size: -; d_call: TRBD2; cdr3_aa: CSASQREGLADTQYF; cdr3_nt: TGCAGTGCTTCTCAGCGGGAGGGCCTCGCAGATACGCAGTATTTT
j_call: TRBJ2-1; v_call: TRBV10-1; clone_size: -; d_call: TRBD2; cdr3_aa: CASRPSGRIHEQFF; cdr3_nt: TGCGCCAGCAGACCTAGCGGGAGGATCCATGAGCAGTTCTTC
j_call: TRBJ2-1; v_call: TRBV2; clone_size: -; d_call: -; cdr3_aa: CASSEGVNNEQFF; cdr3_nt: TGTGCCAGCAGTGAAGGGGTAAACAATGAGCAGTTCTTC
j_call: TRBJ1-5; v_call: TRBV12-5; clone_size: few; d_call: TRBD1; cdr3_aa: CASAPDRASNQPQHF; cdr3_nt: TGTGCTAGTGCCCCGGACAGGGCGAGCAATCAGCCCCAGCATTTT
j_call: TRBJ2-2; v_call: TRBV5-1; clone_size: many; d_call: TRBD2; cdr3_aa: CASSLLAPNTGELFF; cdr3_nt: TGCGCCAGCTCCCTACTAGCGCCGAACACCGGGGAGCTGTTTTTT
j_call: TRBJ1-5; v_call: TRBV20-1; clone_size: many; d_call: TRBD1; cdr3_aa: CSAHSPGQESNQPQHF; cdr3_nt: TGCAGTGCCCACTCTCCGGGACAGGAATCGAATCAGCCCCAGCATTTT